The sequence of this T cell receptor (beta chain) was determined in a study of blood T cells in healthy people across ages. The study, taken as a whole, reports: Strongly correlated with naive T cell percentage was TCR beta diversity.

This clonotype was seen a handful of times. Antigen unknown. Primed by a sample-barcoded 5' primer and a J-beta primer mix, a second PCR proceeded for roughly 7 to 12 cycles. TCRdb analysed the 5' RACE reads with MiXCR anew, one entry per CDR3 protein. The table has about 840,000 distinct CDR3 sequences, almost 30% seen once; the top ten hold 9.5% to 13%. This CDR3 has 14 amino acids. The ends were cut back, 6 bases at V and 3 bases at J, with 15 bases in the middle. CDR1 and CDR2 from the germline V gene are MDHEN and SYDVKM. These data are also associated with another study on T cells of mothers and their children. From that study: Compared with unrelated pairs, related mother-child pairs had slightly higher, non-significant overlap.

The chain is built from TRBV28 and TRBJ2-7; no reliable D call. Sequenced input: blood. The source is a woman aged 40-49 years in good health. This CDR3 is CASSPIGPSYEQYF. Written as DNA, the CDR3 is TGTGCCAGCAGCCCAATAGGACCGAGCTACGAGCAGTACTTC.